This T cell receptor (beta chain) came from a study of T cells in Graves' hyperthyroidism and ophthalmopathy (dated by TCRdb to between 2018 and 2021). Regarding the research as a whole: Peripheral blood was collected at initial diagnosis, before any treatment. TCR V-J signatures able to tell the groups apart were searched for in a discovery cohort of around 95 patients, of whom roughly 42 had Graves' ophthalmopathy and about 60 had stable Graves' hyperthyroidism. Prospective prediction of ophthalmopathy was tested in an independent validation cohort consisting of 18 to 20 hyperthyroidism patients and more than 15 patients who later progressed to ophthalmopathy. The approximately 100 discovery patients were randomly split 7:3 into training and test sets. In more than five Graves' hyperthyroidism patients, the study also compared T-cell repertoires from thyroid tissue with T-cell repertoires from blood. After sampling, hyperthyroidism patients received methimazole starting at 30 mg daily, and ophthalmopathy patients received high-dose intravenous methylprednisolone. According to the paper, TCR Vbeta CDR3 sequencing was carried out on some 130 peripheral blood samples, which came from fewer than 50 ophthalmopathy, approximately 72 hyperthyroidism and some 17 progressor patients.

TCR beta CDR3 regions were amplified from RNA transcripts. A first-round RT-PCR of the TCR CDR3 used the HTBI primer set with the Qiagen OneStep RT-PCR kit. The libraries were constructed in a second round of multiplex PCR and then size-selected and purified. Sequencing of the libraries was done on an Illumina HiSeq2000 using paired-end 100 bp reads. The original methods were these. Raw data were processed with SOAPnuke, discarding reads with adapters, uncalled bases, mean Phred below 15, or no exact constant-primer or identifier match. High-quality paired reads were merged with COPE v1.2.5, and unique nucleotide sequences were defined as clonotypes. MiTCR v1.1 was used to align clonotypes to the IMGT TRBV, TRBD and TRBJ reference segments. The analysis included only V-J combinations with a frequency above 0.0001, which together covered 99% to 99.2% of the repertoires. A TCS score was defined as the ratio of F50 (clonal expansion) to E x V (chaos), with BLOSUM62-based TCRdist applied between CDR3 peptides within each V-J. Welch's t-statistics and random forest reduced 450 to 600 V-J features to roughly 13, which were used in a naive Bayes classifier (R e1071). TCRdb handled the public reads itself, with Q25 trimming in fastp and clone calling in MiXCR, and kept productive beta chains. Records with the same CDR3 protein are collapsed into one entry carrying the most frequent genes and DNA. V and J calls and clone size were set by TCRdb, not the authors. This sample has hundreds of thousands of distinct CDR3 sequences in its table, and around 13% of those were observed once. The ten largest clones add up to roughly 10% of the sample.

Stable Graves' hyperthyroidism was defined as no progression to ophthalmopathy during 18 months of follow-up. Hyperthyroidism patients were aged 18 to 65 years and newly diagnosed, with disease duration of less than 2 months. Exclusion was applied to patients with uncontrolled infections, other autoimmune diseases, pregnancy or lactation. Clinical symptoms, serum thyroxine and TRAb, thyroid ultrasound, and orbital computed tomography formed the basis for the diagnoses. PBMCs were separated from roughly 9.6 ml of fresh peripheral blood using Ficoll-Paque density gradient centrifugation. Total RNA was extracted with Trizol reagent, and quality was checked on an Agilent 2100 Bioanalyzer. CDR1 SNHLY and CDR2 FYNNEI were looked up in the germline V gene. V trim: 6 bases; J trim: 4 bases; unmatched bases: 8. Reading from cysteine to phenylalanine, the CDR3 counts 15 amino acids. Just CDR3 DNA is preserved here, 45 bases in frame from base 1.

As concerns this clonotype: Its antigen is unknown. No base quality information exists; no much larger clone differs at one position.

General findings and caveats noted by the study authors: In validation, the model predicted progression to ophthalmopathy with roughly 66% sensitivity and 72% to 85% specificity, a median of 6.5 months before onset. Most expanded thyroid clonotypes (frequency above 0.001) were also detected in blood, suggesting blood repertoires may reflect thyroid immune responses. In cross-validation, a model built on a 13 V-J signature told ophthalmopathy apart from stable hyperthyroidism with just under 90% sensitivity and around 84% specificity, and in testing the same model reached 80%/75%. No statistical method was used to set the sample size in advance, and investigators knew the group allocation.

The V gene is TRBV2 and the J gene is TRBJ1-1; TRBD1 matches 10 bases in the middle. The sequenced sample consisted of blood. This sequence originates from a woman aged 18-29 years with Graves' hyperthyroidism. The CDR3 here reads CASSPWDRGATEAFF. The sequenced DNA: TGTGCCAGCAGCCCCTGGGACAGGGGAGCCACTGAAGCTTTCTTT.